This TCR beta chain was observed in a study of T cell repertoires in cytomegalovirus infection. At the level of the study: Carrying CMV and the relevant HLA type showed in public TCR beta signatures. Overall study findings and caveats: CMV-specific HLA-C-restricted TCR beta clonotypes dominated the ex vivo response. Using cumulative public TCR beta family frequency, the authors identified those who carried CMV together with the relevant HLA.

Concerning this clonotype: The antigen remains unidentified.

MiXCR, applied by TCRdb to the reads, yields one record per CDR3 protein. Of roughly 760,000 distinct CDR3 sequences listed, 35% to 45% are singletons. Germline assignment: CDR1 MNHNY and CDR2 SVGAGI (reference sequence). The CDR3 is 14 residues long. V was trimmed by 7 bases and J by 3 bases, leaving 15 bases between them. This sequence was found in a human donor in good health (CMV status not recorded). Some clones in this sample may be carry-over from other donors' samples. This chain uses TRBV6-6 with TRBJ1-1; D possibly corresponds to TRBD1 (5 bases). Sequenced sample: PBMCs. DNA of the CDR3: TGTGCCAGCATATTAGGGACGGGATACACTGAAGCTTTCTTT. It translates to CASILGTGYTEAFF.